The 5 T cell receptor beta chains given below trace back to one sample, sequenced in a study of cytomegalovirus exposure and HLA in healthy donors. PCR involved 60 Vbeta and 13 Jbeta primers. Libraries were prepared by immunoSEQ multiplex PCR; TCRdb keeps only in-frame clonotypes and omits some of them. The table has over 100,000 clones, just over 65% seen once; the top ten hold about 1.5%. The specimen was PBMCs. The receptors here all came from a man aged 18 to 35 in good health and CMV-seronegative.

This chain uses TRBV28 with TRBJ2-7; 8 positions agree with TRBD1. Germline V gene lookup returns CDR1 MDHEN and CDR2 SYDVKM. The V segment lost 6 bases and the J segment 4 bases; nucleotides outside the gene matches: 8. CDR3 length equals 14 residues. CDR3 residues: CASSTRTGQYEQYF. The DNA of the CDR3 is TGTGCCAGCAGCACTAGGACAGGGCAATACGAGCAGTACTTC.

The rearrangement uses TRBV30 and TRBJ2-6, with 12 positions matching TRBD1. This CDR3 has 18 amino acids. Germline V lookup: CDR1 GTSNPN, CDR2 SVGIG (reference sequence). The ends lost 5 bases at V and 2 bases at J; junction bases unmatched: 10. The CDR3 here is CAWAKSGQGAAGANVLTF. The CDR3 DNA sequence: TGTGCCTGGGCGAAATCGGGACAGGGGGCAGCTGGGGCCAACGTCCTGACTTTC.

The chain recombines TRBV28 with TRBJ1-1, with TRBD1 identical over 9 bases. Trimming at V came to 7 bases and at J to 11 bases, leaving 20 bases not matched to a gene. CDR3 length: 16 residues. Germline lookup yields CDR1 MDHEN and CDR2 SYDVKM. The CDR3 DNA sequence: TGTGCCAGCACCGGGACAGGGAGGAGCAGAGCCGGGGAGGCTTTCTTT. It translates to CASTGTGRSRAGEAFF.

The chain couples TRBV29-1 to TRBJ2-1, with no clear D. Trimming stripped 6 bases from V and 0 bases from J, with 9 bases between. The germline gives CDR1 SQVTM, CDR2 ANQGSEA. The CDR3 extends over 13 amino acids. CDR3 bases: TGCAGCGTGAGACTTACCTCCTACAATGAGCAGTTCTTC. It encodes CSVRLTSYNEQFF.

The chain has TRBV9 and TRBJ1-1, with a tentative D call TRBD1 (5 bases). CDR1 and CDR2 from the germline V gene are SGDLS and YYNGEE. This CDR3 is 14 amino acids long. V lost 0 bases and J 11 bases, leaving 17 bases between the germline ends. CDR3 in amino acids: CASSVGGVGGKAFF. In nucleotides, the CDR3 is TGTGCCAGCAGCGTAGGGGGTGTGGGGGGGAAGGCTTTCTTT. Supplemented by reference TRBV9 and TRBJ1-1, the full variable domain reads DSGVTQTPKHLITATGQRVTLRCSPRSGDLSVYWYQQSLDQGLQFLIQYYNGEERAKGNILERFSAQQFPDLHSELNLSSLELGDSALYFCASSVGGVGGKAFFGQGTRLTVV.